The 25 T cell receptor beta chains below come from one sample, sequenced in a study of blood T cell repertoires in COVID-19 (dated by TCRdb to 2018 to 2021). Library preparation was by the immunoSEQ multiplex PCR assay. The clones in this table, taken by TCRdb from immuneACCESS, are in-frame only. Not every clone is retained; where verified, under half of the shortfall comes from an unresolved V gene, and the cause of the rest is unknown. This sample holds 250,000 to 350,000 clones; about 90% were observed only once. Jointly, the top ten make up roughly 2.3% of the sample. The sample comprised peripheral blood. These receptors were collected from a man between 18 and 35 years old with active or convalescent COVID-19.

The chain has TRBV19 and TRBJ1-6; TRBD1 aligns across 9 bases. Germline CDR1 is LNHDA and CDR2 is SQIVND (reference sequence). This CDR3 has 18 residues. Losses at the gene ends were 6 bases for V and 9 bases for J; bases not matched to a gene: 18. The CDR3 protein is CASRSGTGSGLRSSPLHF. The DNA of the CDR3 is TGTGCCAGTAGGTCCGGGACAGGGAGCGGATTACGGAGTTCACCCCTCCACTTT.

The CDR3 reads CASSPSREGLAVAEQYF. For the CDR3, the DNA is TGTGCCAGCTCACCTTCCCGAGAGGGACTAGCTGTCGCCGAGCAGTACTTC. The genes are TRBV18 and TRBJ2-7, with 9 positions matching TRBD2. Trimming took 3 bases from V and 6 from J; bases not matched to a gene: 15. CDR3 length: 17 residues. CDR1 and CDR2 (germline): KGHSH, LQKENI.

The J gene is TRBJ2-7, the V gene TRBV3-1 (or the pseudogene TRBV3-2), with 12 bases fitting TRBD2. The V and J ends lost 1 base and 6 bases, in that order; junction bases with no gene match: 1. The CDR3 extends over 14 amino acids. Germline V CDR1 and CDR2: LGHDT, YNNKEL (reference sequence). CDR3 DNA: TGTGCCAGCAGCCAAGGACTAGCGGGAGTCGAGCAGTACTTC. Amino acids: CASSQGLAGVEQYF.

The gene calls are TRBV6-5 and TRBJ1-1; 7 bases line up with TRBD1. The CDR3 loop spans 14 amino acids. Trimming took 6 bases from V and 2 from J; bases not matched to a gene: 6. CDR1 MNHEY and CDR2 SVGAGI come from the germline V gene. CDR3 in amino acids: CASRAHRGNTEAFF. CDR3 sequence (DNA): TGTGCCAGCAGGGCCCACAGGGGAAACACTGAAGCTTTCTTT.

The gene calls are TRBV6-5 and TRBJ1-1; D remains unclear. This CDR3 has 14 amino acids. Germline V CDR1 and CDR2: MNHEY, SVGAGI. Trimming cost V 4 bases and J 1 base, with 10 bases left between them. CDR3 protein: CASSSGGRNTEAFF. The DNA of the CDR3 is TGTGCCAGCAGTTCCGGAGGACGGAACACTGAAGCTTTCTTT.

CDR3 sequence reads: CASSYGGSTDTQYF. The CDR3 nucleotides are TGTGCCAGCAGCTACGGGGGGAGCACAGATACGCAGTATTTT. This chain joins TRBV6-4 and TRBJ2-3; 7 bases are shared with TRBD2. Germline V gene lookup returns CDR1 MRHNA and CDR2 SNTAGT. The CDR3 sequence is 14 residues long. The ends lost 6 bases at V and 0 bases at J; junction bases unmatched: 3.

The J gene is TRBJ2-1, the V gene TRBV19; D may be TRBD2 (6 bases). The CDR3 extends over 14 amino acids. Per germline, CDR1 LNHDA and CDR2 SQIVND (reference sequence). Trimming left V 5 bases short and J 8 bases short, with 16 bases between. For the CDR3, the DNA is TGTGCCAGTAGTTCGGGAGTCCCTGCGTATGAGCAGTTCTTC. Encoded protein: CASSSGVPAYEQFF.

The rearrangement links TRBV27 to TRBJ1-2; D may be TRBD1 (5 bases). Germline assignment: CDR1 MNHEY and CDR2 SMNVEV (reference sequence). Trimming removed 2 bases from V and 3 bases from J, with 7 bases in between. The CDR3 has 13 residues. CDR3 protein: CASSLGRDYGYTF. For the CDR3, the DNA is TGTGCCAGCAGTTTAGGCAGGGACTATGGCTACACCTTC.

J is TRBJ2-1 and V is TRBV6-2 or TRBV6-3; 11 bases match TRBD2. Trimming cost V 6 bases and J 5 bases; bases outside gene matches: 9. From germline, CDR1 is MNHEY and CDR2 SVGEGT. This CDR3 is built from 16 residues. The CDR3 reads CASSPRLAGTNNEQFF. In DNA, the CDR3 is TGTGCCAGCAGCCCCCGACTAGCGGGGACTAACAATGAGCAGTTCTTC.

The V and J genes are TRBV28 and TRBJ1-5; D might be TRBD1 (5 bases). CDR3 length equals 14 residues. V was shortened by 3 bases and J by 3 bases, with 9 bases between the two germline ends. From germline, CDR1 is MDHEN and CDR2 SYDVKM. This CDR3 reads CASSLRQNNQPQHF. CDR3 DNA: TGTGCCAGCAGTTTGAGACAGAACAATCAGCCCCAGCATTTT.

Remarks on this clone: This CDR3 is also generated by other DNA sequences in the sample. The V and J genes are TRBV13 and TRBJ2-5; D is uncertain. CDR1 PRHDT and CDR2 FYEKMQ come from the germline V gene (reference sequence). V was clipped by 2 bases and J by 1 base, with 5 bases between them. This CDR3 region has 13 residues. This chain's CDR3 is CASSLFSQETQYF. For the CDR3, the DNA is TGTGCCAGCAGCTTATTTAGCCAAGAGACCCAGTACTTC.

The chain has TRBV7-2 and TRBJ1-3, with D possibly being TRBD1 (5 bases). The CDR3 totals 17 residues. CDR1 and CDR2 from the germline V gene are SGHTA and FQGNSA. V was cut by 0 bases and J by 0 bases, with 12 bases left in between. CDR3 DNA sequence: TGTGCCAGCAGCTTAGCGTTGGTAGGGGCCTCTGGAAACACCATATATTTT. Residues: CASSLALVGASGNTIYF.

The CDR3 bases are TGTGCCAGCAGCTTCTTAGGGGGGGATGGCTACACCTTC. Translated: CASSFLGGDGYTF. The V gene is TRBV5-6, the J gene TRBJ1-2; D possibly corresponds to TRBD1 (6 bases). Trimming took off 2 bases at V and 6 bases at J, with 11 bases between the two ends. CDR3 length: 13 amino acids. CDR1 is SGHDT, CDR2 YYEEEE, per germline.

CDR3 region: CASSQGTSGSTDTQYF. Here the CDR3 DNA reads TGTGCCAGCAGCCAAGGGACTAGCGGAAGCACAGATACGCAGTATTTT. The chain recombines TRBV5-6 with TRBJ2-3; 11 nucleotides match TRBD2. Germline loops: CDR1 SGHDT, CDR2 YYEEEE. The trim removed 4 bases at V and 0 bases at J, leaving 4 bases unmatched. There are 16 residues in the CDR3. Based on the CDR3 plus reference TRBV5-6 and TRBJ2-3, the full variable domain is DAGVTQSPTHLIKTRGQQVTLRCSPKSGHDTVSWYQQALGQGPQFIFQYYEEEERQRGNFPDRFSGHQFPNYSSELNVNALLLGDSALYLCASSQGTSGSTDTQYFGPGTRLTVL.

CDR3 bases: TGTGCCAGCAGGGACAGGGATCGCATTTTTGATACGCAGTATTTT. Its protein is CASRDRDRIFDTQYF. The chain recombines TRBV11-3 with TRBJ2-3; 8 bases match TRBD1. The V and J ends lost 6 bases and 6 bases, in that order; junction bases with no gene match: 11. Germline V gives CDR1 SGHNT, CDR2 YENEEA. This CDR3 has 15 residues.

This chain uses TRBV15 with TRBJ1-1, with D hard to call. This CDR3 is 13 amino acids long. V lost 3 bases and J lost 8, with 13 bases in between. Germline V gives CDR1 LNHNV, CDR2 YYDKDF (reference sequence). CDR3 in DNA: TGTGCCACCAGCAGGATGAGGGCAACCGAAGCTTTCTTT. Its protein product is CATSRMRATEAFF.

The chain carries TRBV9 and TRBJ2-3; 7 bases map to TRBD2. The ends lost 0 bases at V and 5 bases at J; junction bases unmatched: 3. The CDR3 length is 14 residues. Germline CDR1 SGDLS, CDR2 YYNGEE. CDR3 loop: CASSVAGGGDTQYF. As DNA, the CDR3 is TGTGCCAGCAGCGTAGCGGGGGGAGGAGATACGCAGTATTTT.

The genes are TRBV19 and TRBJ1-5, with 8 bases fitting TRBD1. Germline CDR1 is LNHDA and CDR2 is SQIVND (reference sequence). This CDR3 has 15 amino acids. J lost 6 bases, V lost 3 bases, and 7 bases had no gene match. CDR3 coding DNA: TGTGCCAGTAGTATGTTTTCGGGGACAGGTCAGCCCCAGCATTTT. Residues: CASSMFSGTGQPQHF.

V usage is TRBV29-1 and J usage is TRBJ1-1; 10 bases are a match to TRBD1. The CDR3 has 13 amino acids. Germline assignment: CDR1 SQVTM and CDR2 ANQGSEA. Trimming cost V 7 bases and J 5 bases; bases outside gene matches: 7. CDR3 coding DNA: TGCAGCGGAGGGGACAGGGGATATACTGAAGCTTTCTTT. It codes for CSGGDRGYTEAFF.

This clone was seen a single time. The chain is built from TRBV19 and TRBJ1-6; 8 bases are shared with TRBD1. The junction had 4 bases not matched to a gene; V was cut back by 3 bases and J by 6 bases. There are 15 residues in the CDR3. The germline V gene encodes CDR1 LNHDA and CDR2 SQIVND (reference sequence). CDR3 sequence reads: CASSMSRGLNSPLHF. Here the CDR3 DNA reads TGTGCCAGTAGTATGTCCAGGGGGCTTAATTCACCCCTCCACTTT.

This clone was detected once. This sequence joins TRBV3-1 (or the pseudogene TRBV3-2) and TRBJ1-5, with TRBD1 matching 7 bases. CDR3 length: 15 residues. V was pared by 0 bases and J by 7 bases, with 6 bases of the junction left unmatched. Germline-derived CDR1 and CDR2 are LGHDT and YNNKEL (reference sequence). The CDR3 sequence is CASSQDWDRPQPQHF. CDR3 nucleotides: TGTGCCAGCAGCCAAGATTGGGACAGACCCCAGCCCCAGCATTTT.

The V gene is TRBV9, the J gene TRBJ1-3; D perhaps matches TRBD1 (6 bases). CDR3 length: 16 residues. Trimming removed 3 bases at V and 2 bases at J, with 15 bases between. Germline V gene data show CDR1 as SGDLS and CDR2 as YYNGEE. The CDR3 loop is CASSAHQGSAGNTIYF. CDR3 DNA sequence: TGTGCCAGCAGCGCACACCAGGGGTCGGCTGGAAACACCATATATTTT.

The chain couples TRBV7-3 to TRBJ2-1, with a tentative D call TRBD1 (6 bases). This CDR3 is 15 amino acids long. The V end was cut by 4 bases, the J end by 0 bases, with 10 bases between. Germline V lookup: CDR1 SGHTA, CDR2 FQGTGA. In DNA, the CDR3 is TGTGCCAGCAGCTCTCAGGGGAGCTCCTACAATGAGCAGTTCTTC. As protein: CASSSQGSSYNEQFF. Looking up the rest from reference TRBV7-3 and TRBJ2-1 gives the full variable domain: GAGVSQTPSNKVTEKGKYVELRCDPISGHTALYWYRQSLGQGPEFLIYFQGTGAADDSGLPNDRFFAVRPEGSVSTLKIQRTERGDSAVYLCASSSQGSSYNEQFFGPGTRLTVL.

The rearrangement joins TRBV18 to TRBJ2-1; D remains ambiguous. Trimming left V 2 bases short and J 0 bases short, with 11 bases between. There are 16 residues in the CDR3. Germline CDR1 is KGHSH and CDR2 is LQKENI. As DNA, the CDR3 is TGTGCCAGCTCACCAAAGCTAGACCTCTCCTACAATGAGCAGTTCTTC. Translated: CASSPKLDLSYNEQFF.

This clone came up a few times. This CDR3 is CASSYRERDYGYTF. The CDR3 region has the DNA TGTGCCAGCAGCTACAGGGAGAGGGACTATGGCTACACCTTC. The genes are TRBV6-5 and TRBJ1-2; a weak D match, TRBD1 (6 bases). V was shortened by 6 bases and J by 3 bases, with 14 bases between the two germline ends. Germline V lookup: CDR1 MNHEY, CDR2 SVGAGI. The CDR3 has 14 amino acids.